This TCR beta chain was sequenced during a study of cytomegalovirus exposure and HLA in healthy donors. Across the study: Across 350 to 500 genotyped donors, more than 75% landed in the Caucasian-associated ancestry cluster. Study-level results: A prior analysis recorded that most TCR beta V segments were productive about 87% or about 30% of the time.

Unrecorded immune exposure was likely among donors, who were nominally healthy when sampled. A word on this clone: Its antigen is still unknown.

PCR used 60 Vbeta primers and 13 Jbeta primers. In the original analysis: Approximately 80 million unique TCR beta chains, roughly 11 million of them shared, were counted by a later analysis. Some clones are missing from TCRdb's copy, which holds only in-frame ones; the method was immunoSEQ multiplex PCR. The V and J calls and clone size were taken over from that table, and D and trimming were inferred from the DNA. The sample shows about 140,000 clones, approximately 70% of them seen only once. CDR3 length: 13 residues. The chain recombines TRBV5-7 with TRBJ2-5; 10 bases align to TRBD1. The J call may be wrong; the DNA end is better matched by TRBJ2-7. TRBV5-7 counts as an open reading frame of uncertain function. This TCR was recovered from an older woman in good health and CMV-seronegative. Sequences were obtained from PBMCs. The CDR3: CASTTGGADEQYF. Written as DNA, the CDR3 is TGTGCCAGCACGACAGGGGGCGCGGACGAGCAGTACTTC.